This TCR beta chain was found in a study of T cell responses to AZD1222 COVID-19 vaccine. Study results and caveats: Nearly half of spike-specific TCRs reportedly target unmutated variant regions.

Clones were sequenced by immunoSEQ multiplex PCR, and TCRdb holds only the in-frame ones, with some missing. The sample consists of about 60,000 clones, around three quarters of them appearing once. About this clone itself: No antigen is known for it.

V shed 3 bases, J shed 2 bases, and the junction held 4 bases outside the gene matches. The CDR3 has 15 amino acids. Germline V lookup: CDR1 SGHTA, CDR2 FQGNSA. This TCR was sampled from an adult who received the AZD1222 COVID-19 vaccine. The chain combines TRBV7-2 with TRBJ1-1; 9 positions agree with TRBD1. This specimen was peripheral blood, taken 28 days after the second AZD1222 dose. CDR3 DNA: TGTGCCAGCAGCTTCGGGACAGGGATTAACACTGAAGCTTTCTTT. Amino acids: CASSFGTGINTEAFF.